The next 22 T cell receptor beta chains were all read from a single sample in a study of blood T cell repertoires in COVID-19. TCRdb's copy holds only in-frame clones and misses some; the assay was immunoSEQ multiplex PCR. The top ten clones hold about 7% of a sample with approximately 70,000 clones, roughly 91% of them seen once. The sequenced sample was peripheral blood. The origin of the receptors is a middle-aged man with COVID-19, enrolled during active disease.

The V gene is TRBV18, the J gene TRBJ2-2, with 8 nucleotides matching TRBD1. Losses at the gene ends were 3 bases for V and 5 bases for J; bases not matched to a gene: 8. The CDR3 totals 16 residues. Germline CDR1 reads KGHSH; CDR2 reads LQKENI. The CDR3 is CASSPLEQGATGELFF. The CDR3 DNA sequence: TGTGCCAGCTCACCCTTGGAGCAGGGGGCAACCGGGGAGCTGTTTTTT.

The V gene is TRBV30, the J gene TRBJ2-3; TRBD1 or TRBD2 may be the D gene (6 bases each). CDR3 length equals 13 residues. Trimming left V 5 bases short and J 5 bases short, with 14 bases between. Germline assignment: CDR1 GTSNPN and CDR2 SVGIG (reference sequence). CDR3 region: CAWGGQGIDTQYF. The CDR3 DNA reads TGTGCCTGGGGGGGGCAGGGAATAGATACGCAGTATTTT.

The V and J genes are TRBV7-2 and TRBJ1-3; D is unclear. The V gene lost 1 base and the J gene lost 2 bases, with 12 bases spanning the gap. CDR3 size: 16 residues. The V gene's germline CDR1 is SGHTA and CDR2 FQGNSA. CDR3 amino acids: CASSLESSTPGNTIYF. CDR3 sequence (DNA): TGTGCCAGCAGCTTAGAAAGCTCAACGCCTGGAAACACCATATATTTT.

The V gene is TRBV6-5, the J gene TRBJ1-2; D is unresolved. Germline V lookup: CDR1 MNHEY, CDR2 SVGAGI. The length of the CDR3 is 12 residues. V gave up 5 bases and J gave up 8 bases, with 12 bases separating them. CDR3 residues: CASSNRGGGYTF. DNA for the CDR3: TGTGCCAGCAGTAACCGGGGTGGAGGCTACACCTTC.

The V gene is TRBV29-1, the J gene TRBJ2-2; TRBD1 matches at 9 bases. V lost 2 bases, J lost 3 bases, and 4 bases stayed unmatched. The CDR3 is 15 residues long. The germline CDR1 and CDR2 sequences are SQVTM and ANQGSEA. The CDR3 sequence is CSVERDRDHTGELFF. CDR3 DNA: TGCAGCGTTGAAAGGGACAGGGATCACACCGGGGAGCTGTTTTTT.

The gene calls are TRBV3-1 (or the pseudogene TRBV3-2) and TRBJ2-5, with 10 bases lining up with TRBD1. The germline V gene encodes CDR1 LGHDT and CDR2 YNNKEL (reference sequence). With V trimmed by 2 bases and J by 4 bases, 7 bases remained unmatched. The CDR3 has 16 amino acids. The CDR3 sequence is CASSQPGQGGRETQYF. The DNA of the CDR3 is TGTGCCAGCAGCCAACCCGGACAGGGGGGGAGAGAGACCCAGTACTTC.

The V gene is TRBV3-1 (or the pseudogene TRBV3-2), the J gene TRBJ2-5, with D perhaps TRBD2 (5 bases). The CDR3 consists of 16 residues. Germline V gene data show CDR1 as LGHDT and CDR2 as YNNKEL (reference sequence). V lost 0 bases to trimming and J lost 3 bases, with 14 bases between them. The CDR3 bases are TGTGCCAGCAGCCAAGATCTGGCCAGCGGAGAAGAGACCCAGTACTTC. Amino acids: CASSQDLASGEETQYF.

The chain has TRBV6-5 and TRBJ1-4; no reliable D call. The V end was cut by 0 bases, the J end by 5 bases, with 10 bases between. Germline lookup yields CDR1 MNHEY and CDR2 SVGAGI. The CDR3 totals 15 residues. CDR3 bases: TGTGCCAGCAGTTACTCGACGCGAGGAAATGAAAAACTGTTTTTT. Translating gives CASSYSTRGNEKLFF.

The V and J genes are TRBV5-1 and TRBJ2-7; 11 bases fit TRBD1. Trimming removed 5 bases from V and 0 bases from J; junction bases left unmatched: 4. Germline V CDR1 and CDR2: SGHRS, YFSETQ. The CDR3 contains 15 residues. The CDR3 loop reads CASSIGTGGSYEQYF. In DNA, the CDR3 is TGCGCCAGCAGTATTGGGACAGGGGGCTCCTACGAGCAGTACTTC.

The genes are TRBV5-1 and TRBJ2-7, with D possibly matching TRBD1 (6 bases). This CDR3 is built from 17 residues. The V end was cut by 0 bases, the J end by 7 bases, with 23 bases between. CDR1 and CDR2 from the germline V gene are SGHRS and YFSETQ. This chain's CDR3 is CASSLGTEGERAREQYF. CDR3 nucleotide sequence: TGCGCCAGCAGCTTGGGGACAGAAGGTGAGCGTGCCAGGGAGCAGTACTTC. Based on the CDR3 plus reference TRBV5-1 and TRBJ2-7, the full variable domain is KAGVTQTPRYLIKTRGQQVTLSCSPISGHRSVSWYQQTPGQGLQFLFEYFSETQRNKGNFPGRFSGRQFSNSRSEMNVSTLELGDSALYLCASSLGTEGERAREQYFGPGTRLTVT.

V usage is TRBV19 and J usage is TRBJ1-1; 8 nucleotides match TRBD1. The CDR3 contains 14 residues. V lost 7 bases to trimming and J lost 3 bases; unmatched junction nucleotides: 7. CDR1 is LNHDA, CDR2 SQIVND, per germline (reference sequence). The CDR3, as DNA: TGTGCCAGTATGGGGGGACAGGAGGACACTGAAGCTTTCTTT. Encoded protein: CASMGGQEDTEAFF.

The chain employs TRBV9 and TRBJ2-1; 10 bases line up with TRBD2. Unmatched junction bases numbered 14, after V lost 4 bases and J lost 4 bases. This CDR3 has 18 residues. Germline lookup yields CDR1 SGDLS and CDR2 YYNGEE. The CDR3 sequence is CASSSRGLAGANYNEQFF. The CDR3 DNA follows: TGTGCCAGCAGCTCCCGGGGGCTAGCGGGGGCCAATTACAATGAGCAGTTCTTC.

The J gene is TRBJ1-2, the V gene TRBV6-1; a weak D match, TRBD1 (5 bases). Trimming removed 1 base at V and 7 bases at J, with 10 bases between. CDR3 length equals 13 residues. Germline CDR1 is MNHNS and CDR2 is SASEGT. The CDR3 is CASSEGGGSGYTF. CDR3 DNA: TGTGCCAGCAGTGAAGGGGGCGGCTCTGGCTACACCTTC.

The chain combines TRBV30 with TRBJ1-2, with D maybe TRBD1 (5 bases). The germline gives CDR1 GTSNPN, CDR2 SVGIG (reference sequence). This CDR3 is 12 amino acids long. Trimming left V 2 bases short and J 7 bases short, with 11 bases between. The CDR3 loop is CAWSPWGGGYTF. CDR3 bases: TGTGCCTGGAGTCCGTGGGGGGGTGGCTACACCTTC.

This chain connects TRBV5-1 to TRBJ2-6; weak D call: TRBD2 (7 bases). Trimming took 0 bases from V and 4 from J, leaving 17 bases between them. The germline CDR1 and CDR2 sequences are SGHRS and YFSETQ. This CDR3 has 18 amino acids. In nucleotides, the CDR3 is TGCGCCAGCAGCTTGGCCCCCCCGGGGGGCGACGGGGCCAACGTCCTGACTTTC. It translates to CASSLAPPGGDGANVLTF.

The chain combines TRBV5-4 with TRBJ2-2; TRBD1 matches at 9 bases. CDR1 SGHNT and CDR2 YYREEE come from the germline V gene (reference sequence). The CDR3 consists of 15 residues. V dropped 4 bases and J dropped 4; count of bases not matched to a gene: 5. The chain's CDR3 is CASSPGQGGTGELFF. The CDR3 nucleotides read TGTGCCAGCAGCCCGGGACAGGGAGGCACCGGGGAGCTGTTTTTT.

The gene calls are TRBV6-5 and TRBJ1-1; 10 bases fit TRBD1. V shed 8 bases, J shed 5 bases, and the junction held 5 bases outside the gene matches. CDR1 and CDR2 (germline): MNHEY, SVGAGI. This CDR3 contains 13 residues. The CDR3 DNA reads TGTGCCAGCTCGGGACAGGGGAGAACTGAAGCTTTCTTT. Translating gives CASSGQGRTEAFF.

This rearrangement joins TRBV10-3 to TRBJ2-3; no definite D call. The length of the CDR3 is 14 residues. Trimming removed 0 bases from V and 4 bases from J, with 8 bases in between. In germline, CDR1 is ENHRY, CDR2 SYGVKD. This chain's CDR3 is CAISESLPADTQYF. The CDR3 DNA is TGTGCCATCAGTGAGTCCCTTCCAGCAGATACGCAGTATTTT.

This chain joins TRBV18 and TRBJ2-7; D call uncertain. This CDR3 region has 14 residues. CDR1 is KGHSH and CDR2 is LQKENI in the germline V gene. V was clipped by 3 bases and J by 3 bases, with 12 bases between them. The CDR3 spells CASSPFGKLYEQYF. CDR3 nucleotide sequence: TGTGCCAGCTCACCTTTTGGTAAACTCTACGAGCAGTACTTC.

The J gene is TRBJ2-5, the V gene TRBV19; 7 bases line up with TRBD1. This CDR3 has 15 residues. Germline CDR1 LNHDA, CDR2 SQIVND (reference sequence). The V and J ends lost 1 base and 2 bases, in that order; junction bases with no gene match: 4. The chain's CDR3 is CASSIGAGGQETQYF. As DNA, the CDR3 is TGTGCCAGTAGTATAGGAGCAGGGGGTCAAGAGACCCAGTACTTC.

The rearrangement uses TRBV29-1 and TRBJ2-3; weak D call: TRBD2 (5 bases). The CDR3 contains 12 residues. V shed 4 bases and J shed 6 bases, with 11 bases lying between them. Germline CDR1 and CDR2: SQVTM and ANQGSEA. The CDR3 spells CSVGTLRDTQYF. The CDR3 DNA sequence: TGCAGCGTTGGGACTTTAAGGGATACGCAGTATTTT.

This clone appeared once. For the CDR3, the DNA is TGTGCCAGCATGGAGGTTGGCAATCAGCCCCAGCATTTT. Encoded protein: CASMEVGNQPQHF. This sequence joins TRBV6-5 and TRBJ1-5; D is uncertain. Germline V gene lookup returns CDR1 MNHEY and CDR2 SVGAGI. The CDR3 extends over 13 amino acids. Trimming removed 7 bases from V and 2 bases from J, with 9 bases in between.